This TCR beta chain originates from a study of cytomegalovirus exposure and HLA in healthy donors. J was trimmed by 6 bases and V by 6 bases; bases with no gene match: 7. This CDR3 comprises 14 residues. In germline, CDR1 is SNHLY, CDR2 FYNNEI. The primer mix had 60 Vbeta and 13 Jbeta primers. Profiling relied on immunoSEQ multiplex PCR, and the TCRdb table lists in-frame clones only, not all of them. The sample contains approximately 130,000 clones, roughly 79% of which appear only once. The sequenced sample consisted of PBMCs. The chain carries TRBV2 and TRBJ2-7, with 11 nucleotides matching TRBD1. This sequence was found in a man aged 30 to 45 in good health and CMV-seronegative. The CDR3 DNA reads as TGTGCCAGCAGGCCCCGGGACAGGGGGTTCGAGCAGTACTTC. Protein product: CASRPRDRGFEQYF.